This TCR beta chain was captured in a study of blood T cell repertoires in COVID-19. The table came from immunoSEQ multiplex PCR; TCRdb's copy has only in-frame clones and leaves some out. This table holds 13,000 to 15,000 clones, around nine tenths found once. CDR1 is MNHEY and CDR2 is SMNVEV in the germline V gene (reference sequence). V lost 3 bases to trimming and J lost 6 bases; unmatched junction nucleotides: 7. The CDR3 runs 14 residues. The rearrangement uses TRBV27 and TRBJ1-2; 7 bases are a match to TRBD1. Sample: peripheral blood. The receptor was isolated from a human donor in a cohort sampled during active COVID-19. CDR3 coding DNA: TGTGCCAGCAGTTTCGACAGGGAAGTCGATGGCTACACCTTC. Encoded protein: CASSFDREVDGYTF.